This TCR beta chain was obtained from a study of T-cell memory formation after mild COVID-19. As for the study in general: Each donor largely had its own TCR clusters. Study outcomes and limitations: Second-wave clones peaking on day 37 lacked confirmed SARS-CoV-2 specificity.

Germline V gives CDR1 SGHRS, CDR2 YFSETQ. Trimming shortened V by 0 bases and J by 3 bases, and 10 bases separated the two germline ends. This CDR3 has 15 amino acids. To note about this clonotype: As yet, its antigen is unknown.

TCRdb reprocessed the 5' RACE reads with MiXCR, giving one entry per CDR3 protein. The sample includes roughly 150,000 distinct CDR3 sequences, over 10% seen only once; the top ten take 3.3%. The TCR sequence derives from a man aged 18 to 30 who had mild COVID-19 (a few samples of this study predate the infection). Cell type and time point are not known. The chain carries TRBV5-1 and TRBJ1-5; unclear D gene. Specimen: PBMCs or a T cell subset sorted from them (not recorded which). CDR3 loop: CASSLDGQPNQPQHF. The CDR3, as DNA: TGCGCCAGCAGCTTGGATGGCCAGCCCAATCAGCCCCAGCATTTT.